The present T cell receptor (beta chain) was sequenced within a study of cytomegalovirus exposure and HLA in healthy donors. The PCR used 60 Vbeta and 13 Jbeta primers. Original processing notes: The count from a later analysis was tens of millions of unique TCR beta chains, approximately 9.9 million of them shared. Here immunoSEQ multiplex PCR was the method, and the copy in TCRdb shows in-frame clones only, minus some. That table gives V, J and clone size, and the DNA gave D and trimming. The sample holds 130,000 to 150,000 clones, nearly 80% seen once. Looked up from germline, CDR1 is SEHNR and CDR2 is FQNEAQ (reference sequence). The CDR3 totals 14 residues. Trimming left V 0 bases short and J 8 bases short, with 10 bases between. As to this clone: Its antigen is not identified.

Study-level results: Productive status was seen about 87% or about 30% of the time for most TCR beta V segments in an earlier analysis. One variant, a missense change in DCLRE1C, was linked in a later analysis to TCR beta V- and J-gene trimming. Later work found that TCR association rates differed between HLA loci; DRB1 had the most and HLA-C the fewest.

The rearrangement uses TRBV7-9 and TRBJ1-4; possible D gene TRBD1, 6 bases. This sequence was found in a man aged 40-50 years in good health and CMV-seropositive. Source material: PBMCs. The CDR3 DNA follows: TGTGCCAGCAGCTTAGCAGGGGGTAGGGAAAAACTGTTTTTT. It translates to CASSLAGGREKLFF.